These 5 T cell receptor beta chains share one sample of origin, sequenced in a study of CD8 T cells in Susac syndrome. The RNA input was about 0.5 to 1 ug, and it was reverse transcribed with random hexamers. TCRdb reprocessed the immunoSEQ multiplex PCR reads via MiXCR and lists one record per CDR3 protein. The sample has 80,000 to 90,000 distinct CDR3 sequences; approximately 92% are singletons. Sequenced input: CD8+ T cells from PBMCs. The receptors were sampled from a human donor in good health.

The rearrangement uses TRBV7-9 and TRBJ1-2, with 10 nucleotides matching TRBD1. Germline assignment: CDR1 SEHNR and CDR2 FQNEAQ (reference sequence). J lost 6 bases, V lost 3 bases, and 1 base had no gene match. This CDR3 spans 13 amino acids. CDR3 sequence (DNA): TGTGCCAGCAGCTTCGGACAGGGGGATGGCTACACCTTC. This encodes CASSFGQGDGYTF.

The J gene is TRBJ2-7, the V gene TRBV6-1; TRBD1 aligns across 7 bases. Unmatched junction bases numbered 6, after V lost 10 bases and J lost 3 bases. From germline, CDR1 is MNHNS and CDR2 SASEGT. The CDR3 consists of 12 residues. CDR3 in amino acids: CATRTGSYEQYF. CDR3 nucleotide sequence: TGTGCCACCCGGACAGGAAGCTACGAGCAGTACTTC.

The V and J genes are TRBV6-5 and TRBJ1-2; D gene uncertain. V was trimmed by 7 bases and J by 8 bases, leaving 20 bases between them. The CDR3 contains 14 residues. The germline V gene has CDR1 MNHEY and CDR2 SVGAGI. The CDR3 sequence is CASNPSWGSGGYTF. In nucleotides, the CDR3 is TGTGCCAGCAACCCGAGTTGGGGATCTGGCGGCTACACCTTC.

The DNA of the CDR3 is TGTGCCAGCAGTGACATCCCCGGGACAGGGGACGAGCAGTACTTC. Translated, it gives CASSDIPGTGDEQYF. The V call is TRBV6-1, the J call TRBJ2-7; the match to TRBD1 covers 10 bases. From germline, CDR1 is MNHNS and CDR2 SASEGT. V shed 3 bases and J 5 bases; nucleotides not matched to a gene: 7. This CDR3 has 15 residues.

The chain is built from TRBV6-1 and TRBJ1-1; 9 bases are a match to TRBD1. With V trimmed by 8 bases and J by 5 bases, 9 bases remained unmatched. Germline V CDR1 and CDR2: MNHNS, SASEGT. The CDR3 extends over 14 amino acids. The DNA of the CDR3 is TGTGCCAGCGGGAGGGGACAGGGAGGAACTGAAGCTTTCTTT. This sequence encodes CASGRGQGGTEAFF.